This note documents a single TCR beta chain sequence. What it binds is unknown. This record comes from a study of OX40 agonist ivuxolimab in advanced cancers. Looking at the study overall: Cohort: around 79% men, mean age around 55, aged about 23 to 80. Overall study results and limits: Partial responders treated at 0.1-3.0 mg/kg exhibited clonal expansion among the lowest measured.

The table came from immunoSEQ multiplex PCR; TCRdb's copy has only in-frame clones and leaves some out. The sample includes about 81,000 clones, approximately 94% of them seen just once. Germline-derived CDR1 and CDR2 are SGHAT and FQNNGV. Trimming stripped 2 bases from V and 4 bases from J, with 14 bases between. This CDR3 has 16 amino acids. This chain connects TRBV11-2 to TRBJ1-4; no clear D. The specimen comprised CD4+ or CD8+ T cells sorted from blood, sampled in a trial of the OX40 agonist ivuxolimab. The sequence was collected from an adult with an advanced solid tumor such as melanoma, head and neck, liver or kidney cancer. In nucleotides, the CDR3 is TGTGCCAGCAGCTTACCATTGGGCGAACTTAATGAAAAACTGTTTTTT. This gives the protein CASSLPLGELNEKLFF.